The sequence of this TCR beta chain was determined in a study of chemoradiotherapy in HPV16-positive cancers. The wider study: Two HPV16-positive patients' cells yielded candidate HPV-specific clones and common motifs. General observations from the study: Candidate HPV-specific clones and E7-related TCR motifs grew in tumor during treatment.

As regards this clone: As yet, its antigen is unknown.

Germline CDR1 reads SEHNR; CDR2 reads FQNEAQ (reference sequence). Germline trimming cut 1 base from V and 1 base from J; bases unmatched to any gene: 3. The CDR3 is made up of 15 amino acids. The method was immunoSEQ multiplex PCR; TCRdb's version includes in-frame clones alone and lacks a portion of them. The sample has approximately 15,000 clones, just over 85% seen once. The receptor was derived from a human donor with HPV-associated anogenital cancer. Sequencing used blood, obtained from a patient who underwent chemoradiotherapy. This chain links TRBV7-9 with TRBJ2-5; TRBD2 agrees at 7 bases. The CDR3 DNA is TGTGCCAGCAGCTTAGTCCTAGCGGTCCAAGAGACCCAGTACTTC. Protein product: CASSLVLAVQETQYF.